These 21 T cell receptor beta chains came from one sample sequenced in a study of blood T cells in healthy people across ages. Next came a second PCR, run for about 6 to 12 cycles, which used a sample-barcoded 5' primer along with a J-beta primer mix. From the 5' RACE reads, TCRdb called clonotypes with MiXCR, one entry per CDR3 protein. The sample includes 350,000 to 450,000 distinct CDR3 sequences, 45% to 60% of them seen just once. The sequencing input was blood. Source of these receptors: a man aged 60 to 69 in good health.

The table lists this clonotype with a few counts. The gene calls are TRBV20-1 and TRBJ2-5; unclear D gene. This CDR3 has 11 amino acids. Trimming pared 6 bases from V and 2 bases from J, leaving 7 bases between. Looked up from germline, CDR1 is DFQATT and CDR2 is SNEGSKA (reference sequence). CDR3 in amino acids: CSARYQETQYF. DNA of the CDR3: TGCAGTGCGAGGTATCAAGAGACCCAGTACTTC.

This clonotype was counted only a few times. This sequence joins TRBV13 and TRBJ1-2; D gene ambiguous. Looked up from germline, CDR1 is PRHDT and CDR2 is FYEKMQ (reference sequence). The CDR3 totals 13 residues. Trimming removed 0 bases at V and 4 bases at J, with 6 bases between. The CDR3 bases are TGTGCCAGCAGCTTAGGGCGTTTCTATGGCTACACCTTC. It encodes CASSLGRFYGYTF.

The V and J genes are TRBV20-1 and TRBJ2-5; no clear D. The CDR3 sequence is 11 residues long. Germline V gene data show CDR1 as DFQATT and CDR2 as SNEGSKA (reference sequence). V gave up 2 bases and J gave up 7 bases, with 8 bases separating them. The CDR3 spells CSARPEATQYF. In DNA form, the CDR3 reads TGCAGTGCTAGACCTGAAGCGACCCAGTACTTC.

The chain carries TRBV6-6 and TRBJ2-7; D tentatively fits TRBD1 or TRBD2 (5 bases each). The germline V and J ends were trimmed by 7 bases and 11 bases, with 18 bases remaining between them. This CDR3 comprises 12 residues. CDR1 is MNHNY, CDR2 SVGAGI, per germline (reference sequence). The CDR3 region is CASTTGPPPEYF. CDR3 coding DNA: TGTGCCAGCACTACGGGACCCCCGCCCGAGTACTTC.

This clonotype turned up a few times. The gene calls are TRBV12-5 and TRBJ2-7, with D perhaps TRBD1 (6 bases). Germline CDR1 reads LGHNT; CDR2 reads FRNRAP. V was shortened by 6 bases and J by 4 bases, with 10 bases between the two germline ends. This CDR3 comprises 12 residues. Here the CDR3 reads CASGLDRYEQYF. DNA of the CDR3: TGTGCTAGTGGCCTGGACAGATACGAGCAGTACTTC.

V is TRBV28 and J is TRBJ2-7; 8 bases are shared with TRBD2. Germline V gives CDR1 MDHEN, CDR2 SYDVKM. The CDR3 length is 14 residues. With V trimmed by 8 bases and J by 2 bases, 8 bases remained unmatched. The DNA of the CDR3 is TGTGCCAGCGGAAATGAGCGGGAGCCCTACGAGCAGTACTTC. As protein: CASGNEREPYEQYF.

This clonotype showed up just a few times. J is TRBJ1-6 and V is TRBV14, with D tentatively TRBD1 (5 bases). Trimming shortened V by 4 bases and J by 7 bases, and 14 bases separated the two germline ends. Germline-derived CDR1 and CDR2 are SGHDN and FVKESK. The CDR3 runs to 15 residues. CDR3 DNA: TGTGCCAGCAGCCTAGCCGGGACCGTAAATTCACCCCTCCACTTT. Its protein product is CASSLAGTVNSPLHF.

This chain links TRBV20-1 with TRBJ2-1; D may be TRBD1 (5 bases). The CDR3 is made up of 16 amino acids. Per the germline V gene, CDR1 is DFQATT and CDR2 is SNEGSKA (reference sequence). V dropped 1 base and J dropped 6 bases, with 19 bases sitting between them. In nucleotides, the CDR3 is TGCAGTGCTAGAGTCCAACCTCAGACAGTAGCCAATGAGCAGTTCTTC. Protein sequence: CSARVQPQTVANEQFF.

The V and J genes are TRBV13 and TRBJ2-7, with TRBD1 matching 11 bases. The V and J ends lost 5 bases and 5 bases, in that order; junction bases with no gene match: 17. CDR1 and CDR2 from the germline V gene are PRHDT and FYEKMQ (reference sequence). The CDR3 length is 18 residues. CDR3 sequence reads: CASSPYSGQGANPHEQYF. As DNA, the CDR3 is TGTGCCAGCAGCCCCTACTCCGGACAGGGGGCTAATCCCCACGAGCAGTACTTC. The whole variable domain, filled in from reference TRBV13 and TRBJ2-7, reads AAGVIQSPRHLIKEKRETATLKCYPIPRHDTVYWYQQGPGQDPQFLISFYEKMQSDKGSIPDRFSAQQFSDYHSELNMSSLELGDSALYFCASSPYSGQGANPHEQYFGPGTRLTVT.

V is TRBV6-1 and J is TRBJ1-2, with a weak D call TRBD1 (6 bases). Trimming removed 0 bases from V and 5 bases from J, with 16 bases in between. Looked up from germline, CDR1 is MNHNS and CDR2 is SASEGT. The CDR3 covers 16 residues. The CDR3 DNA follows: TGTGCCAGCAGTGAAGCAGGGGGAGGGGAACCATATGGCTACACCTTC. Protein: CASSEAGGGEPYGYTF.

The chain links TRBV9 to TRBJ2-5; 7 nucleotides agree with TRBD1. The CDR3 is 14 amino acids. Germline V lookup: CDR1 SGDLS, CDR2 YYNGEE. V gave up 4 bases and J gave up 2 bases; unmatched junction bases: 5. CDR3 region: CASSPLQGQETQYF. The CDR3 DNA follows: TGTGCCAGCAGCCCCCTACAGGGGCAAGAGACCCAGTACTTC.

As to this clonotype: This may be a read error, as it is one base from a much larger clone. The chain has TRBV18 and TRBJ1-2; D not resolved. Per germline, CDR1 KGHSH and CDR2 LQKENI. The V gene lost 0 bases and the J gene lost 8 bases, with 10 bases spanning the gap. The CDR3 spans 13 residues. The CDR3: CASSPPSEGGYTF. CDR3 coding DNA: TGTGCCAGCTCACCACCTTCCGAAGGGGGCTACACCTTC.

The count of this clonotype is one. The chain employs TRBV3-1 and TRBJ2-7, with 8 bases matching TRBD2. The CDR3 consists of 15 residues. The germline CDR1 and CDR2 sequences are LGHDT and YNNKEL (reference sequence). With V trimmed by 4 bases and J by 0 bases, 5 bases remained unmatched. DNA of the CDR3: TGTGCCAGCAGCCGCGCGGGGGGCCTCTCCTACGAGCAGTACTTC. It is translated as CASSRAGGLSYEQYF.

This chain joins TRBV5-1 and TRBJ2-1; 11 nucleotides match TRBD2. The CDR3 is 17 amino acids. Germline CDR1 and CDR2: SGHRS and YFSETQ. J was trimmed by 2 bases and V by 3 bases; bases with no gene match: 7. The CDR3, as DNA: TGCGCCAGCAGCTCCGCGACTAGCGGGGAAACCTACAATGAGCAGTTCTTC. It codes for CASSSATSGETYNEQFF.

This clonotype came up a few times. At one end, the junction sequence differs from germline, possibly due to a read error. V usage is TRBV29-1 and J usage is TRBJ2-5, with 11 bases aligning to TRBD1. Looked up from germline, CDR1 is SQVTM and CDR2 is ANQGSEA. The CDR3 is 15 amino acids. The chain's CDR3 is CSAEPDRGRSETQYF. DNA of the CDR3: TGCAGCGCTGAACCGGACAGGGGGCGATCCGAGACCCAGTACTTC.

The rearrangement joins TRBV7-2 to TRBJ2-7, with D perhaps being TRBD1 or TRBD2 (5 bases each). The CDR3 has 13 residues. CDR1 is SGHTA, CDR2 FQGNSA, per germline. V was trimmed by 5 bases and J by 6 bases, leaving 14 bases between them. The CDR3 nucleotides are TGTGCCAGCAGCGCCCCGAGGGGTGGCGAGCAGTACTTC. It yields the protein CASSAPRGGEQYF.

The chain employs TRBV20-1 and TRBJ2-3; no clear D gene. There are 14 residues in the CDR3. Trimming stripped 4 bases from V and 2 bases from J, with 13 bases between. The V gene's germline CDR1 is DFQATT and CDR2 SNEGSKA (reference sequence). CDR3 sequence reads: CSATLVRSTDTQYF. The CDR3, as DNA: TGCAGTGCTACCCTAGTTCGGTCCACAGATACGCAGTATTTT.

This clonotype was picked up many times. The chain recombines TRBV9 with TRBJ2-7, with a possible D match to TRBD2 (5 bases). The CDR3 is made up of 15 amino acids. Trimming stripped 0 bases from V and 1 base from J, with 11 bases between. CDR1 and CDR2 from the germline V gene are SGDLS and YYNGEE. The CDR3, as DNA: TGTGCCAGCAGCGTAGATCTAGCTTCGTCCTACGAGCAGTACTTC. This sequence encodes CASSVDLASSYEQYF.

The chain employs TRBV20-1 and TRBJ2-1, with TRBD2 matching over 15 bases. Losses at the gene ends were 3 bases for V and 7 bases for J; bases not matched to a gene: 4. Germline V gene data show CDR1 as DFQATT and CDR2 as SNEGSKA (reference sequence). The CDR3 is 15 amino acids. CDR3 nucleotide sequence: TGCAGTGCTAGGGGGACTAGCGGGGGGAGGAATGAGCAGTTCTTC. Its translation: CSARGTSGGRNEQFF.

Regarding this clonotype: A much more abundant neighbour one base away suggests this may be a read error. The chain joins TRBV3-1 to TRBJ1-6; 9 bases map to TRBD1. Germline V gene data show CDR1 as LGHDT and CDR2 as YNNKEL (reference sequence). J was trimmed by 9 bases and V by 4 bases; bases with no gene match: 7. There are 15 residues in the CDR3. The CDR3 loop is CASSRGTGRSSPLHF. DNA for the CDR3: TGTGCCAGCAGCCGAGGGACAGGGCGAAGTTCACCCCTCCACTTT. The entire variable domain, with the rest obtained from reference TRBV3-1 and TRBJ1-6, is as follows: DTAVSQTPKYLVTQMGNDKSIKCEQNLGHDTMYWYKQDSKKFLKIMFSYNNKELIINETVPNRFSPKSPDKAHLNLHINSLELGDSAVYFCASSRGTGRSSPLHFGNGTRLTVT.

This clonotype showed up just a few times. This rearrangement joins TRBV7-2 to TRBJ2-7, with 9 nucleotides matching TRBD1. Germline V gene sequence: CDR1 SGHTA, CDR2 FQGNSA. V dropped 2 bases and J dropped 3; count of bases not matched to a gene: 2. This CDR3 is built from 14 residues. The CDR3 here is CASSLTGGGYEQYF. CDR3 in DNA: TGTGCCAGCAGCTTAACAGGGGGCGGCTACGAGCAGTACTTC.